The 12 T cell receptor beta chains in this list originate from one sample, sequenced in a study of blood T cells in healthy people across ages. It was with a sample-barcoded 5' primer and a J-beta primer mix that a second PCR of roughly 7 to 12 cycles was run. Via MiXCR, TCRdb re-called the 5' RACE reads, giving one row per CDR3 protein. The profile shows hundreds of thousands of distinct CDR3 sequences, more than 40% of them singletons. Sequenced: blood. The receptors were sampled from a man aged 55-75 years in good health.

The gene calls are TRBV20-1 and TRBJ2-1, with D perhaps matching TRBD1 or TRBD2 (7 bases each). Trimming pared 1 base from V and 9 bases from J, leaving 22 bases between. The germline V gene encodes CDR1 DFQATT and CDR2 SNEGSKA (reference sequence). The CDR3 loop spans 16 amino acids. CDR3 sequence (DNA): TGCAGTGCTAGAGTCGTGACAGGGAGGGAAAGGGGTGAGCAGTTCTTC. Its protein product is CSARVVTGRERGEQFF.

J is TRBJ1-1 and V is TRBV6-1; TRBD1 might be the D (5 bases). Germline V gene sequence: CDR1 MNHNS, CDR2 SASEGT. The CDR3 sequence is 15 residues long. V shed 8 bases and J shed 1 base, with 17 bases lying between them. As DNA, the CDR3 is TGTGCCAGCCGAGGCCCCGGACACCCGAACACTGAAGCTTTCTTT. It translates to CASRGPGHPNTEAFF.

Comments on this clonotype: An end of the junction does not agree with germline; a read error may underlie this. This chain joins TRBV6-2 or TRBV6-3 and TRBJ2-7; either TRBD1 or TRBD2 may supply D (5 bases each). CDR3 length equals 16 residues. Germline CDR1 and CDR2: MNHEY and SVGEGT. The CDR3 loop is CASRYSRPGSPGEQYF. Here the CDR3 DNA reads TGTGCCAGCAGATACTCCCGGCCAGGGAGTCCGGGGGAGCAGTACTTC.

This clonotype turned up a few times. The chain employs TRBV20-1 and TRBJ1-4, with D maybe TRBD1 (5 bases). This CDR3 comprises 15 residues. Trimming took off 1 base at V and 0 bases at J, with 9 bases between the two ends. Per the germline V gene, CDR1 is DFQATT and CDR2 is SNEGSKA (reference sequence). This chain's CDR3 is CSARAGDATNEKLFF. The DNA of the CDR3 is TGCAGTGCTAGAGCGGGGGATGCAACTAATGAAAAACTGTTTTTT.

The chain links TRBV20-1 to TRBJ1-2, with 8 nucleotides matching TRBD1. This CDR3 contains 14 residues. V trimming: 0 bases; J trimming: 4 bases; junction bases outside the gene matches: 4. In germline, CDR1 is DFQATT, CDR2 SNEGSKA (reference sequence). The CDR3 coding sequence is TGCAGTGCTAGAGAAGGGACAGGAGTCTATGGCTACACCTTC. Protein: CSAREGTGVYGYTF.

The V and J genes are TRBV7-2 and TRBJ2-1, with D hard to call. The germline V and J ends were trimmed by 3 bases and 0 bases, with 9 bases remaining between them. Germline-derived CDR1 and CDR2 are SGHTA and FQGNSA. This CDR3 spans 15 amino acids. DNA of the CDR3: TGTGCCAGCAGCTTTGACTTAAGCTCCTACAATGAGCAGTTCTTC. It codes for CASSFDLSSYNEQFF.

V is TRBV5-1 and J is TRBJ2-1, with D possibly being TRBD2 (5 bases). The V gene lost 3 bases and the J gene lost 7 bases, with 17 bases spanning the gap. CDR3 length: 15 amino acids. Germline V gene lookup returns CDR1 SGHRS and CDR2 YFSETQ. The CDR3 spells CASSSPRVLPNEQFF. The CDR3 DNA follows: TGCGCCAGCAGCTCGCCGCGGGTGTTACCGAATGAGCAGTTCTTC.

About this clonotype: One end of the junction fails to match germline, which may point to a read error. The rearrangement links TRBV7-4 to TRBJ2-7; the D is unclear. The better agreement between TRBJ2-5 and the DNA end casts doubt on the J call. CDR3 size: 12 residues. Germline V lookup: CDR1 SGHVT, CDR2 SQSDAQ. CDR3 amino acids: CAGSSDRETQYF. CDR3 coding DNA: TGTGCCGGCAGCTCCGACCGGGAGACCCAGTACTTC.

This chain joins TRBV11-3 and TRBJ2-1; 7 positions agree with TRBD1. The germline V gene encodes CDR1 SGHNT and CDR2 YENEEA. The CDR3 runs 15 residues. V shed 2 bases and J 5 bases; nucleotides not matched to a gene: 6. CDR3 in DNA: TGTGCCAGCAGCTTATGGGACAGATCTCACAATGAGCAGTTCTTC. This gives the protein CASSLWDRSHNEQFF.

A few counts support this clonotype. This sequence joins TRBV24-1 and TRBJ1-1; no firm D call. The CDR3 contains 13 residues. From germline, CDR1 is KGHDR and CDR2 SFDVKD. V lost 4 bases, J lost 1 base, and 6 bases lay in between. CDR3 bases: TGTGCCACCAGTGAAGGGAAGAACACTGAAGCTTTCTTT. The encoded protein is CATSEGKNTEAFF.

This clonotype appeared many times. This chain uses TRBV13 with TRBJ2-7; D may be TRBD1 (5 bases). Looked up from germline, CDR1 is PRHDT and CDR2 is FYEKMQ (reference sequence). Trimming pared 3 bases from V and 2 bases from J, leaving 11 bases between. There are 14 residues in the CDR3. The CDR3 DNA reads TGTGCCAGCAGCTTGGGGCGGCAGACCTACGAGCAGTACTTC. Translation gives CASSLGRQTYEQYF.

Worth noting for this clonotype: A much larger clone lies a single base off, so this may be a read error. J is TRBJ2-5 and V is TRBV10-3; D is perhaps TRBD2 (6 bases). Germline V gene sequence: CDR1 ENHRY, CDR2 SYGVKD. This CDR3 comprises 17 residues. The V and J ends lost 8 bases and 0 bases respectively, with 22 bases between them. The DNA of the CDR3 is TGTGCCATCGGGGTTGCGGGGCGACTTAAAAACCAAGAGACCCAGTACTTC. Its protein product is CAIGVAGRLKNQETQYF.